The 23 T cell receptor beta chains presented below share a single source sample, sequenced in a study of blood T cell repertoires in COVID-19. The table came from immunoSEQ multiplex PCR; TCRdb's copy has only in-frame clones and leaves some out. The sample lists around 150,000 clones, over 75% occurring once. The sequencing sample was made of PBMCs or T cells enriched from blood (not recorded which). The origin of the receptors is a woman between 50 and 59 years old who had recovered from COVID-19.

The chain links TRBV6-6 to TRBJ2-1; 14 nucleotides align to TRBD2. V dropped 5 bases and J dropped 9; count of bases not matched to a gene: 9. The CDR3 is 16 residues long. Germline CDR1 and CDR2: MNHNY and SVGAGI (reference sequence). CDR3 amino acids: CASSRSGLAGDGEQFF. CDR3 in DNA: TGTGCCAGCAGTAGATCGGGACTAGCGGGGGATGGTGAGCAGTTCTTC.

V and J are TRBV7-2 and TRBJ2-7; 7 nucleotides agree with TRBD2. The germline V gene has CDR1 SGHTA and CDR2 FQGNSA. The CDR3 runs to 14 residues. V lost 6 bases and J lost 3; bases outside the gene matches: 8. CDR3 residues: CASRMGGSVYEQYF. The CDR3 nucleotides are TGTGCCAGCAGGATGGGAGGGAGTGTCTACGAGCAGTACTTC. The full variable domain, completed using reference TRBV7-2 and TRBJ2-7, is GAGVSQSPSNKVTEKGKDVELRCDPISGHTALYWYRQSLGQGLEFLIYFQGNSAPDKSGLPSDRFSAERTGGSVSTLTIQRTQQEDSAVYLCASRMGGSVYEQYFGPGTRLTVT.

The chain is built from TRBV7-2 and TRBJ1-6; D is possibly TRBD1 (5 bases). This CDR3 is built from 18 residues. V shed 1 base and J shed 0 bases, with 13 bases lying between them. From germline, CDR1 is SGHTA and CDR2 FQGNSA. CDR3 loop: CASSLGRGGSSYNSPLHF. The CDR3 DNA follows: TGTGCCAGCAGCTTAGGCCGGGGGGGGAGCTCCTATAATTCACCCCTCCACTTT.

This chain connects TRBV7-3 to TRBJ1-1, with D uncertain. Trimming cost V 4 bases and J 4 bases, with 16 bases left between them. This CDR3 has 15 residues. In germline, CDR1 is SGHTA, CDR2 FQGTGA. CDR3: CASSSKEGIGTEAFF. CDR3 nucleotides: TGTGCCAGCAGCTCTAAGGAGGGTATTGGCACTGAAGCTTTCTTT.

This clone showed up just once. CDR3 coding DNA: TGTGCCAGCAGCTTATGGGGGACTTCAACTAATGAAAAACTGTTTTTT. Translation: CASSLWGTSTNEKLFF. The chain employs TRBV7-2 and TRBJ1-4, with D possibly being TRBD1 (5 bases). The CDR3 is 16 residues long. Germline V gene sequence: CDR1 SGHTA, CDR2 FQGNSA. V lost 2 bases and J 0 bases, leaving 10 bases between the germline ends. The full variable domain, rest sourced from reference TRBV7-2 and TRBJ1-4, is GAGVSQSPSNKVTEKGKDVELRCDPISGHTALYWYRQSLGQGLEFLIYFQGNSAPDKSGLPSDRFSAERTGGSVSTLTIQRTQQEDSAVYLCASSLWGTSTNEKLFFGSGTQLSVL.

The V and J genes are TRBV30 and TRBJ2-2; TRBD2 agrees at 7 bases. Germline V gives CDR1 GTSNPN, CDR2 SVGIG (reference sequence). V gave up 2 bases and J gave up 3 bases; unmatched junction bases: 15. CDR3 size: 18 residues. CDR3 nucleotides: TGTGCCTGGAGTACCGACTATGGCGGGGGAGGGGACACCGGGGAGCTGTTTTTT. Amino acid sequence: CAWSTDYGGGGDTGELFF.

About this clone itself: One end of the junction does not line up with germline, which may come from a read error. The chain recombines TRBV7-2 with TRBJ2-7; D perhaps matches TRBD2 (6 bases). The CDR3 has 15 residues. Germline-derived CDR1 and CDR2 are SGHTA and FQGNSA. The CDR3 region is CASSLGTGTSSEQYF. CDR3 bases: TGTGCCAGCAGCTTAGGAACGGGGACTTCCTCCGAGCAGTACTTC.

V usage is TRBV5-1 and J usage is TRBJ2-3, with 10 bases identical to TRBD1. This CDR3 is 14 amino acids long. The germline CDR1 and CDR2 sequences are SGHRS and YFSETQ. The V gene end was trimmed by 3 bases and the J gene end by 3 bases; junction bases not matched to a gene: 1. In nucleotides, the CDR3 is TGCGCCAGCAGCTGGGACAGGGGAACAGATACGCAGTATTTT. Its translation: CASSWDRGTDTQYF.

The chain is built from TRBV10-3 and TRBJ2-7; 9 bases are a match to TRBD2. Unmatched junction bases numbered 6, after V lost 0 bases and J lost 6 bases. Germline loops: CDR1 ENHRY, CDR2 SYGVKD. The CDR3 totals 15 residues. This chain's CDR3 is CAISESRGGESEQYF. The CDR3 coding sequence is TGTGCCATCAGTGAGTCACGCGGGGGGGAATCCGAGCAGTACTTC.

The chain carries TRBV6-1 and TRBJ1-5; 8 positions agree with TRBD1. The trim removed 2 bases at V and 9 bases at J, leaving 3 bases unmatched. Germline V gene sequence: CDR1 MNHNS, CDR2 SASEGT. The CDR3 length is 13 residues. The CDR3 loop is CASSELGTGPQHF. For the CDR3, the DNA is TGTGCCAGCAGTGAACTCGGGACAGGGCCCCAGCATTTT.

The V call is TRBV11-2, the J call TRBJ2-5; D gene uncertain. CDR1 is SGHAT and CDR2 is FQNNGV in the germline V gene. This CDR3 has 13 amino acids. V lost 2 bases and J lost 3, with 7 bases in between. CDR3 amino acids: CASSLPSKETQYF. In nucleotides, the CDR3 is TGTGCCAGCAGCTTACCTAGTAAAGAGACCCAGTACTTC.

About this clone itself: Other DNA sequences in the sample encode the same CDR3. V usage is TRBV5-1 and J usage is TRBJ2-2; 15 bases map to TRBD2. The junction had 8 bases not matched to a gene; V was cut back by 3 bases and J by 5 bases. Germline CDR1 reads SGHRS; CDR2 reads YFSETQ. This CDR3 contains 18 residues. CDR3 residues: CASSSGLAGGRGTGELFF. In DNA form, the CDR3 reads TGCGCCAGCAGCTCCGGACTAGCGGGGGGGCGGGGAACCGGGGAGCTGTTTTTT.

J is TRBJ2-3 and V is TRBV27; D unclear. Germline CDR1 reads MNHEY; CDR2 reads SMNVEV (reference sequence). The V end was cut by 2 bases, the J end by 5 bases, with 11 bases between. CDR3 size: 14 residues. The CDR3 DNA reads TGTGCCAGCAGTTTAACTTTTAACGGAGATACGCAGTATTTT. Encoded protein: CASSLTFNGDTQYF.

This clone has just one count. The chain links TRBV19 to TRBJ1-1, with TRBD1 as a possible D gene (5 bases). The CDR3 runs 17 residues. The germline V and J ends were trimmed by 3 bases and 3 bases, with 20 bases remaining between them. Per germline, CDR1 LNHDA and CDR2 SQIVND (reference sequence). The CDR3 DNA follows: TGTGCCAGTAGTATGTTAACACCCCGGGGGGTCGACACTGAAGCTTTCTTT. It translates to CASSMLTPRGVDTEAFF.

The rearrangement links TRBV7-9 to TRBJ1-5; 8 bases line up with TRBD1. V shed 5 bases and J 9 bases; nucleotides not matched to a gene: 9. Germline lookup yields CDR1 SEHNR and CDR2 FQNEAQ (reference sequence). The CDR3 has 14 amino acids. CDR3 in DNA: TGTGCCAGCAGCCCGACAGGGGCGGTACGGCCCCAGCATTTT. Its translation is CASSPTGAVRPQHF. The entire variable domain, with the rest obtained from reference TRBV7-9 and TRBJ1-5, is as follows: DTGVSQNPRHKITKRGQNVTFRCDPISEHNRLYWYRQTLGQGPEFLTYFQNEAQLEKSRLLSDRFSAERPKGSFSTLEIQRTEQGDSAMYLCASSPTGAVRPQHFGDGTRLSIL.

J is TRBJ1-2 and V is TRBV2, with no clear D. Germline CDR1 SNHLY, CDR2 FYNNEI. There are 14 residues in the CDR3. Trimming cost V 0 bases and J 8 bases, with 13 bases left between them. The CDR3 protein is CASSEAASPGGYTF. The CDR3 DNA reads as TGTGCCAGCAGTGAAGCAGCGAGCCCCGGGGGCTACACCTTC.

V is TRBV11-3 and J is TRBJ2-6, with 8 bases that match TRBD1. The CDR3 loop spans 16 amino acids. Germline assignment: CDR1 SGHNT and CDR2 YENEEA. V shed 2 bases, J shed 3 bases, and the junction held 3 bases outside the gene matches. Written as DNA, the CDR3 is TGTGCCAGCAGCTTACAGGGGGCTGATGGGGCCAACGTCCTGACTTTC. Protein product: CASSLQGADGANVLTF.

This clone was recorded only once. The chain recombines TRBV11-2 with TRBJ2-1; perhaps TRBD1 as D (6 bases). V was cut by 3 bases and J by 7 bases, with 13 bases left in between. Germline V gives CDR1 SGHAT, CDR2 FQNNGV. The length of the CDR3 is 14 residues. This CDR3 reads CASSLELTGNEQFF. CDR3 nucleotides: TGTGCCAGCAGCTTGGAGCTTACAGGGAATGAGCAGTTCTTC.

This chain's CDR3 is CASSLVPQGALAEQYF. The CDR3, as DNA: TGTGCCAGCAGCTTGGTGCCACAGGGGGCGCTGGCCGAGCAGTACTTC. The V and J genes are TRBV5-5 and TRBJ2-7; 9 positions agree with TRBD1. The CDR3 spans 16 residues. Trimming at V came to 0 bases and at J to 6 bases, leaving 10 bases not matched to a gene. In germline, CDR1 is SGHKS, CDR2 YYEKEE (reference sequence).

The chain recombines TRBV7-8 with TRBJ2-3; tentatively, D is TRBD2 (6 bases). In germline, CDR1 is SGHVS, CDR2 FQNEAQ. V was trimmed by 1 base and J by 1 base, leaving 9 bases between them. This CDR3 spans 15 amino acids. The CDR3 here is CASSLGQRGTDTQYF. The CDR3 nucleotides read TGTGCCAGCAGCTTAGGCCAGCGGGGCACAGATACGCAGTATTTT.

The chain carries TRBV30 and TRBJ2-1; a weak D match, TRBD1 (6 bases). Germline values: CDR1 GTSNPN, CDR2 SVGIG (reference sequence). The CDR3 covers 15 residues. Trimming left V 3 bases short and J 6 bases short, with 18 bases between. The CDR3 bases are TGTGCCTGGAGGCCAGGGGCAGCGGCACGCAATGAGCAGTTCTTC. Protein product: CAWRPGAAARNEQFF.

V and J are TRBV7-2 and TRBJ1-1; D might be TRBD1 (5 bases). The CDR3 runs 16 residues. V was trimmed by 1 base and J by 5 bases, leaving 17 bases between them. CDR1 is SGHTA and CDR2 is FQGNSA in the germline V gene. For the CDR3, the DNA is TGTGCCAGCAGCTTAGGTGGCTGGGGGGGGAGGACTGAAGCTTTCTTT. Protein: CASSLGGWGGRTEAFF.

The chain links TRBV9 to TRBJ2-1, with 10 bases lining up with TRBD1. The germline CDR1 and CDR2 sequences are SGDLS and YYNGEE. With 0 bases clipped from V and 9 bases from J, the junction kept 6 bases outside the gene matches. The CDR3 loop spans 15 amino acids. The CDR3 loop reads CASSVDGDRGFEQFF. The CDR3 bases are TGTGCCAGCAGCGTAGATGGGGACAGGGGCTTTGAGCAGTTCTTC.